What follows are 19 T cell receptor beta chains derived from one specimen sequenced in a study of radiotherapy plus CTLA-4 blockade in lung cancer. Repertoires were generated with immunoSEQ multiplex PCR, while TCRdb's copy carries only in-frame clones and drops some. The data show about 60,000 clones, over 80% seen once. This specimen was peripheral blood, taken from a patient treated with radiotherapy plus ipilimumab. Every receptor here comes from a human donor with non-small cell lung cancer who had a partial response to radiotherapy plus ipilimumab.

Here the CDR3 reads CASSHLGGRETQYF. In DNA, the CDR3 is TGCGCCAGCAGCCACCTGGGGGGTAGGGAGACCCAGTACTTC. The chain is built from TRBV4-1 and TRBJ2-5; possibly TRBD2 for D (6 bases). Trimming took off 3 bases at V and 5 bases at J, with 13 bases between the two ends. CDR1 is MGHRA and CDR2 is YSYEKL in the germline V gene. The CDR3 runs 14 residues.

The chain has TRBV10-1 and TRBJ1-2, with no clear D. The CDR3 length is 13 residues. The V and J ends lost 3 bases and 4 bases respectively, with 9 bases between them. The germline V gene encodes CDR1 WNHNN and CDR2 SYGVQD (reference sequence). Written as DNA, the CDR3 is TGCGCCAGCAGTGAAGGCGGCTCCTATGGCTACACCTTC. Residues: CASSEGGSYGYTF.

The rearrangement joins TRBV7-2 to TRBJ2-2, with unresolved D. The CDR3 has 13 amino acids. V was pared by 5 bases and J by 1 base, with 5 bases between. Germline V gene lookup returns CDR1 SGHTA and CDR2 FQGNSA. CDR3 sequence reads: CASSLKNTGELFF. CDR3 bases: TGTGCCAGCAGCCTAAAGAACACCGGGGAGCTGTTTTTT. Full variable domain (missing parts from reference TRBV7-2 and TRBJ2-2): GAGVSQSPSNKVTEKGKDVELRCDPISGHTALYWYRQSLGQGLEFLIYFQGNSAPDKSGLPSDRFSAERTGGSVSTLTIQRTQQEDSAVYLCASSLKNTGELFFGEGSRLTVL.

The rearrangement joins TRBV21-1 to TRBJ2-1; the table names TRBD2, a call not compared with the DNA. TRBV21-1 is annotated as a pseudogene. The CDR3 length is 15 residues. The CDR3 reads CASSKRRSSYNEQFF. As DNA, the CDR3 is TGTGCCAGCTCGAAGCGGAGAAGCTCCTACAATGAGCAGTTCTTC.

The chain links TRBV2 to TRBJ2-2; maybe TRBD2 (6 bases). Germline values: CDR1 SNHLY, CDR2 FYNNEI. The CDR3 totals 16 residues. V gave up 4 bases and J gave up 2 bases, with 14 bases separating them. The CDR3 region has the DNA TGTGCCAGCAGTGGAGCCGGGACTGGAAACACCGGGGAGCTGTTTTTT. Translation gives CASSGAGTGNTGELFF.

The genes are TRBV27 and TRBJ2-7; possible D gene TRBD2, 7 bases. Germline V gene lookup returns CDR1 MNHEY and CDR2 SMNVEV (reference sequence). This CDR3 is built from 12 residues. Trimming removed 7 bases from V and 6 bases from J, with 13 bases in between. CDR3 residues: CASMRGGGEQYF. CDR3 nucleotides: TGTGCCAGCATGCGGGGAGGGGGCGAGCAGTACTTC.

The CDR3 loop reads CASSARASGSSYNEQFF. CDR3 DNA sequence: TGTGCCAGCAGTGCCCGGGCTAGCGGGAGCTCCTACAATGAGCAGTTCTTC. This rearrangement joins TRBV6-1 to TRBJ2-1; 10 bases are shared with TRBD2. Germline V CDR1 and CDR2: MNHNS, SASEGT. This CDR3 has 17 residues. The V and J ends lost 4 bases and 0 bases, in that order; junction bases with no gene match: 6.

This chain uses TRBV5-1 with TRBJ2-7; 7 positions agree with TRBD1. Germline assignment: CDR1 SGHRS and CDR2 YFSETQ. J gave up 6 bases and V 2 bases, and 8 bases lay outside the gene matches. This CDR3 is 14 amino acids long. CDR3 sequence reads: CASSFSGGLREQYF. CDR3 in DNA: TGCGCCAGCAGCTTTTCAGGGGGTCTTCGCGAGCAGTACTTC.

The rearrangement links TRBV19 to TRBJ1-2; D gene uncertain. CDR1 and CDR2 from the germline V gene are LNHDA and SQIVND (reference sequence). V was pared by 10 bases and J by 8 bases, with 5 bases between. CDR3 length equals 8 residues. CDR3 region: CANQGYTF. DNA of the CDR3: TGTGCCAATCAAGGCTACACCTTC.

The chain employs TRBV29-1 and TRBJ2-7; TRBD2 might be the D (6 bases). V was clipped by 4 bases and J by 0 bases, with 10 bases between them. Germline CDR1 and CDR2: SQVTM and ANQGSEA. This CDR3 is built from 13 residues. The CDR3 protein is CSVVGGTSYEQYF. The CDR3 DNA is TGCAGCGTTGTAGGCGGGACCTCCTACGAGCAGTACTTC.

The chain combines TRBV30 with TRBJ2-5; 11 bases map to TRBD2. The CDR3 covers 14 residues. Trimming at V came to 0 bases and at J to 4 bases, leaving 1 base not matched to a gene. Germline V lookup: CDR1 GTSNPN, CDR2 SVGIG (reference sequence). The CDR3 sequence is CAWSVGLAGETQYF. For the CDR3, the DNA is TGTGCCTGGAGTGTTGGACTAGCGGGAGAGACCCAGTACTTC.

The chain has TRBV7-9 and TRBJ2-7; 8 bases align to TRBD1. Germline loops: CDR1 SEHNR, CDR2 FQNEAQ (reference sequence). CDR3 length: 14 amino acids. V trimming: 4 bases; J trimming: 9 bases; junction bases outside the gene matches: 11. The DNA of the CDR3 is TGTGCCAGCAGCTGGGCGGACAGGGCGATGGGGCAGTACTTC. It is translated as CASSWADRAMGQYF.

The chain couples TRBV4-2 to TRBJ1-1; no clear D gene. CDR1 and CDR2 from the germline V gene are LGHNA and YNFKEQ. The CDR3 consists of 14 residues. With 4 bases removed from V and 6 bases from J, the gap between germline ends came to 15 bases. In DNA, the CDR3 is TGTGCCAGCAGCCCTAGTGGGAGAATACCTGAAGCTTTCTTT. Translating gives CASSPSGRIPEAFF.

The J gene is TRBJ2-2, the V gene TRBV19, with D maybe TRBD1 (5 bases). V lost 6 bases and J 0 bases, leaving 14 bases between the germline ends. The germline gives CDR1 LNHDA, CDR2 SQIVND (reference sequence). This CDR3 is 16 amino acids long. The CDR3 loop is CASSSRGRANTGELFF. The CDR3 nucleotides are TGTGCCAGTAGCTCCCGTGGCAGGGCGAACACCGGGGAGCTGTTTTTT.

This clone was observed a handful of times. The gene calls are TRBV29-1 and TRBJ1-2; tentatively, D is TRBD1 (6 bases). Germline CDR1 and CDR2: SQVTM and ANQGSEA. CDR3 length: 13 residues. Deletions cut 0 bases from V and 4 bases from J, with 9 bases between. In DNA, the CDR3 is TGCAGCGTTGAAGACCCAGGGGTCTATGGCTACACCTTC. Translated, it gives CSVEDPGVYGYTF.

The genes are TRBV6-1 and TRBJ1-1; D gene ambiguous. CDR3 size: 13 residues. The germline gives CDR1 MNHNS, CDR2 SASEGT. V lost 3 bases to trimming and J lost 2 bases, with 7 bases between them. The CDR3 loop is CASSDTANTEAFF. The CDR3 DNA reads TGTGCCAGCAGTGACACAGCCAACACTGAAGCTTTCTTT.

The V call is TRBV7-2, the J call TRBJ2-2, with TRBD2 matching 10 bases. CDR1 is SGHTA and CDR2 is FQGNSA in the germline V gene. This CDR3 contains 15 residues. V gave up 4 bases and J gave up 3 bases; unmatched junction bases: 2. The CDR3: CASSWLAGDTGELFF. DNA of the CDR3: TGTGCCAGCAGCTGGCTAGCGGGAGACACCGGGGAGCTGTTTTTT.

This clone was recorded a few times. The rearrangement links TRBV25-1 to TRBJ2-5, with 9 bases that match TRBD2. After removal of 2 bases from V and 2 bases from J, the junction contained 6 bases not matched to a gene. The CDR3 is 16 residues long. CDR1 and CDR2 (germline): MGHDK, SYGVNS. CDR3 sequence: CASSEGSGREQETQYF. CDR3 DNA sequence: TGTGCCAGCAGTGAAGGTAGCGGGAGAGAGCAAGAGACCCAGTACTTC.

The V and J genes are TRBV9 and TRBJ2-7, with 9 nucleotides matching TRBD1. V shed 3 bases and J 2 bases; nucleotides not matched to a gene: 0. This CDR3 has 13 amino acids. Germline V lookup: CDR1 SGDLS, CDR2 YYNGEE. The CDR3 loop is CASSGTGAYEQYF. CDR3 DNA: TGTGCCAGCAGCGGGACAGGGGCCTACGAGCAGTACTTC.